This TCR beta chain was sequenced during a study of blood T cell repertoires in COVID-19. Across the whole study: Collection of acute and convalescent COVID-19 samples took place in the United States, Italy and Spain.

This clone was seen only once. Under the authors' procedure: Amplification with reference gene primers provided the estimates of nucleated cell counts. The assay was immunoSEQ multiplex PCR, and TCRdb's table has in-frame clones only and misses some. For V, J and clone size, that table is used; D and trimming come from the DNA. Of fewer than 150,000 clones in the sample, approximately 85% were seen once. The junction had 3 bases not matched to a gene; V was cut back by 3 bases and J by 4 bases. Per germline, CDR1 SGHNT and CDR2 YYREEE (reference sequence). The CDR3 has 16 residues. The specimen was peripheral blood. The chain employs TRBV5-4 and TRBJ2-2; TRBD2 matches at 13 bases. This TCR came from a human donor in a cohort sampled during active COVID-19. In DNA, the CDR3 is TGTGCCAGCAGCTCGGGACTAGCGGGGCCCACCGGGGAGCTGTTTTTT. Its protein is CASSSGLAGPTGELFF.